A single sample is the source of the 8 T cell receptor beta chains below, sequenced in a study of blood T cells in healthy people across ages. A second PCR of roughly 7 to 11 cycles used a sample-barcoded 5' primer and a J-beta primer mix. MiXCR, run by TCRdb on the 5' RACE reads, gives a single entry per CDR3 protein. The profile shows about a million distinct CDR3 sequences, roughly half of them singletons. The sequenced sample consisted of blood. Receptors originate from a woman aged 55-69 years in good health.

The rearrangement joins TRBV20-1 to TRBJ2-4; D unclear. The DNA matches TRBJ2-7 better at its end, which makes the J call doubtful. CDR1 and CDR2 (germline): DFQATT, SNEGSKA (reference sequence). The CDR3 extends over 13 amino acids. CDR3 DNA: TGCAGTGCTAGAGCGGAAGTCTCCTACGAGCAGTACTTC. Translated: CSARAEVSYEQYF.

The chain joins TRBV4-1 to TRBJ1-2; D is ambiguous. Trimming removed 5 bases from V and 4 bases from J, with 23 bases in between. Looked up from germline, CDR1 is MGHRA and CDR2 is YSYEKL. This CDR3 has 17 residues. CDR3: CASSVGGILTTTYGYTF. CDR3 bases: TGCGCCAGCAGCGTAGGTGGAATCCTCACAACGACCTATGGCTACACCTTC.

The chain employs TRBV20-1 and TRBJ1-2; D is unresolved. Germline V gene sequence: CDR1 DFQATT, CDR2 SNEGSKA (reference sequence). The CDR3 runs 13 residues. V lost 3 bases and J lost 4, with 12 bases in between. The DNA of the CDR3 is TGCAGTGCTAGTAACCCGGAGATCTATGGCTACACCTTC. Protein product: CSASNPEIYGYTF.

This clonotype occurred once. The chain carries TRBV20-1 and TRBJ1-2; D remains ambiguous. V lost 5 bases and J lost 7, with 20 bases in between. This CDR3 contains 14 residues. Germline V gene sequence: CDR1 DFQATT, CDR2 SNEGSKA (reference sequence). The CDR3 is CSAVPQADSVGYTF. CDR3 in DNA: TGCAGTGCTGTCCCCCAAGCGGATTCTGTTGGCTACACCTTC.

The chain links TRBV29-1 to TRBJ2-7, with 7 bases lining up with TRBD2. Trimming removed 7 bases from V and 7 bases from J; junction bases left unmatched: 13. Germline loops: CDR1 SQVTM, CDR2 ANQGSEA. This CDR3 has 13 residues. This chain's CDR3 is CSGKRAGPGEQYF. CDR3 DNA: TGCAGCGGAAAACGAGCGGGACCCGGGGAGCAGTACTTC.

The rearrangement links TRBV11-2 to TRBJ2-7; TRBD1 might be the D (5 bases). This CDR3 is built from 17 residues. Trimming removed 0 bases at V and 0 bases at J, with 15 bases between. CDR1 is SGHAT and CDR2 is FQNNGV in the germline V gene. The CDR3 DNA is TGTGCCAGCAGCTTAGATGGGGCGACAAGTTTCTCCTACGAGCAGTACTTC. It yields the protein CASSLDGATSFSYEQYF.

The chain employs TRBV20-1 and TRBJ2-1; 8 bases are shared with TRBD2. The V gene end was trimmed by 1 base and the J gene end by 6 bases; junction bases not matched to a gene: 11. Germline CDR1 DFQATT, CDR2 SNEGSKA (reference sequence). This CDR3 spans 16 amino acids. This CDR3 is CSARGAPGTSSNEQFF. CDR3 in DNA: TGCAGTGCTAGAGGGGCCCCCGGGACTAGTTCCAATGAGCAGTTCTTC.

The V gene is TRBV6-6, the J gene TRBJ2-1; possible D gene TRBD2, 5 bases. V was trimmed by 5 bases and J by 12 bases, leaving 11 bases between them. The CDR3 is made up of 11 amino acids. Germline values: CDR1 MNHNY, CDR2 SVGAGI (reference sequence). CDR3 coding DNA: TGTGCCAGCAGTACCGGGCTAGCGCAGTTCTTC. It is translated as CASSTGLAQFF.